A single sample is the source of the 2 T cell receptor beta chains below, sequenced in a study of blood T cell repertoires in COVID-19. The repertoire was sequenced with immunoSEQ multiplex PCR; TCRdb's copy has only in-frame clones and lacks some. The sample has roughly 110,000 clones, over 80% seen once. Specimen: peripheral blood. These receptor sequences come from a woman younger than 45 with acute or convalescent COVID-19.

V and J are TRBV9 and TRBJ2-1; 9 nucleotides agree with TRBD2. The germline V gene has CDR1 SGDLS and CDR2 YYNGEE. This CDR3 has 18 residues. J gave up 5 bases and V 2 bases, and 14 bases lay outside the gene matches. CDR3 sequence: CASSVDLLIAGDHNEQFF. Here the CDR3 DNA reads TGTGCCAGCAGCGTGGACCTCCTAATAGCGGGAGATCACAATGAGCAGTTCTTC.

V is TRBV3-1 (or the pseudogene TRBV3-2) and J is TRBJ2-1; tentatively, D is TRBD2 (6 bases). The germline CDR1 and CDR2 sequences are LGHDT and YNNKEL (reference sequence). Trimming took 4 bases from V and 10 from J, leaving 14 bases between them. The CDR3 sequence is 13 residues long. In nucleotides, the CDR3 is TGTGCCAGCAGCCCAGAACGGGACTCCGAGCAGTTCTTC. Amino acid sequence: CASSPERDSEQFF.